This T cell receptor (beta chain) comes out of a study of early T cells in non-severe SARS-CoV-2 infection. Study as a whole: Unpaired chains resulted from sequencing bulk RNA of unsorted whole blood.

A few counts support this clonotype. The V end lost 3 bases, the J end lost 5 bases, and 6 bases lay between the germline ends. The CDR3 spans 12 residues. Per the germline V gene, CDR1 is SGHRS and CDR2 is YFSETQ. Individual cDNA molecules carried attached unique molecular identifiers. TCRdb recomputed calls from the 5' RACE reads with MiXCR, one row per CDR3 protein. The sample lists about 30,000 distinct CDR3 sequences; roughly 3.9% were seen once. The chain combines TRBV5-1 with TRBJ2-1; D gene ambiguous. Sequencing input: whole blood. The clonotype originates from an adult who was a healthcare worker with PCR-confirmed SARS-CoV-2 infection or an uninfected control (not recorded which). The CDR3 is CASSSGHNEQFF. The CDR3 nucleotides are TGCGCCAGCAGCTCCGGACACAATGAGCAGTTCTTC. Full variable domain (outside the CDR3, taken from reference TRBV5-1 and TRBJ2-1): KAGVTQTPRYLIKTRGQQVTLSCSPISGHRSVSWYQQTPGQGLQFLFEYFSETQRNKGNFPGRFSGRQFSNSRSEMNVSTLELGDSALYLCASSSGHNEQFFGPGTRLTVL.